This T cell receptor beta chain was found in a study of blood T cell repertoires in COVID-19. About the study: Material from acute and convalescent COVID-19 was sourced from the United States, Italy and Spain.

This clone was picked up one time. TCRdb's copy holds only in-frame clones and misses some; the assay was immunoSEQ multiplex PCR. Of 120,000 to 150,000 clones listed, roughly 90% are singletons. Trimming left V 4 bases short and J 6 bases short, with 7 bases between. CDR3 length: 12 amino acids. Germline V lookup: CDR1 MNHNY, CDR2 SVGAGI (reference sequence). V usage is TRBV6-6 and J usage is TRBJ1-5; D is unresolved. The sample was PBMCs or T cells enriched from blood (not recorded which). The sequence derives from a woman between 25 and 40 years old with acute COVID-19. As DNA, the CDR3 is TGTGCCAGCAGTTTATCAGGTCAGCCCCAGCATTTT. It is translated as CASSLSGQPQHF.